Listed here are 17 T cell receptor beta chains from one sample, sequenced in a study of OX40 agonist ivuxolimab in advanced cancers. Method: immunoSEQ multiplex PCR; TCRdb's copy keeps in-frame clones and lacks some. Of approximately 70,000 clones listed, about 87% are singletons. The sequencing used CD4+ or CD8+ T cells sorted from blood, collected in a trial of the OX40 agonist ivuxolimab. These receptor sequences come from an adult with an advanced solid tumor such as melanoma, head and neck, liver or kidney cancer.

There are a few counts of this clone. Other DNA variants within this sample encode the same CDR3. The V and J genes are TRBV7-2 and TRBJ1-3; D gene ambiguous. V was clipped by 1 base and J by 4 bases, with 8 bases between them. Germline-derived CDR1 and CDR2 are SGHTA and FQGNSA. The CDR3 runs 14 residues. The CDR3 region is CASSLVGSGNTIYF. The CDR3 bases are TGTGCCAGCAGCTTAGTGGGTTCAGGAAACACCATATATTTT. Combining the CDR3 with reference TRBV7-2 and TRBJ1-3 gives the whole variable domain GAGVSQSPSNKVTEKGKDVELRCDPISGHTALYWYRQSLGQGLEFLIYFQGNSAPDKSGLPSDRFSAERTGGSVSTLTIQRTQQEDSAVYLCASSLVGSGNTIYFGEGSWLTVV.

The rearrangement links TRBV2 to TRBJ1-2, with D maybe TRBD1 (6 bases). V dropped 4 bases and J dropped 2 bases, with 8 bases sitting between them. CDR1 SNHLY and CDR2 FYNNEI come from the germline V gene. The CDR3 contains 13 residues. The CDR3 protein is CASSVDRNYGYTF. In DNA form, the CDR3 reads TGTGCCAGCAGTGTTGACAGGAACTATGGCTACACCTTC.

The chain recombines TRBV7-2 with TRBJ1-5; D is unresolved. The V end was cut by 2 bases, the J end by 8 bases, with 7 bases between. The CDR3 loop spans 12 amino acids. Looked up from germline, CDR1 is SGHTA and CDR2 is FQGNSA. The CDR3 sequence is CASSLHGKPQHF. The CDR3 bases are TGTGCCAGCAGCTTACATGGGAAGCCCCAGCATTTT.

The CDR3 loop is CASSRGRGEKLFF. The CDR3, as DNA: TGTGCCAGCAGCCGGGGGAGGGGCGAAAAACTGTTTTTT. The gene calls are TRBV28 and TRBJ1-4; maybe TRBD1 (5 bases). The ends were cut back, 6 bases at V and 8 bases at J, with 13 bases in the middle. Germline-derived CDR1 and CDR2 are MDHEN and SYDVKM. CDR3 length: 13 residues.

This clone was recorded once. The genes are TRBV27 and TRBJ2-1, with 8 bases lining up with TRBD2. The CDR3 runs to 16 residues. Germline V gives CDR1 MNHEY, CDR2 SMNVEV (reference sequence). The V and J ends lost 5 bases and 6 bases, in that order; junction bases with no gene match: 12. The CDR3 region is CASSRLGGAGGNEQFF. The CDR3 nucleotides are TGTGCCAGCAGTCGCCTCGGGGGCGCGGGGGGCAATGAGCAGTTCTTC.

J is TRBJ1-1 and V is TRBV28, with a tentative D call TRBD1 (5 bases). This CDR3 contains 14 residues. The germline V and J ends were trimmed by 8 bases and 4 bases, with 17 bases remaining between them. Per the germline V gene, CDR1 is MDHEN and CDR2 is SYDVKM. The CDR3 region is CASPPSGTFTEAFF. The DNA of the CDR3 is TGTGCCAGCCCCCCCTCGGGGACGTTCACTGAAGCTTTCTTT.

The DNA of the CDR3 is TGTGCCGCCCGAGGGACTAGCGGGGGAGGAGAGACCCAGTACTTC. Translated, it gives CAARGTSGGGETQYF. The chain combines TRBV28 with TRBJ2-5; 14 bases agree with TRBD2. Germline V lookup: CDR1 MDHEN, CDR2 SYDVKM. This CDR3 spans 15 amino acids. V lost 11 bases and J lost 4; bases outside the gene matches: 9.

This chain links TRBV28 with TRBJ1-5; 7 positions match TRBD1. The J segment lost 7 bases and the V segment lost 5 bases, leaving 8 bases of the junction unmatched. This CDR3 is 14 amino acids long. Germline assignment: CDR1 MDHEN and CDR2 SYDVKM. This chain's CDR3 is CASSLPDRTQPQHF. The CDR3 DNA is TGTGCCAGCAGTCTACCGGACAGGACACAGCCCCAGCATTTT.

The rearrangement joins TRBV29-1 to TRBJ1-2; 8 bases line up with TRBD1. V lost 6 bases and J lost 7; bases outside the gene matches: 7. Germline loops: CDR1 SQVTM, CDR2 ANQGSEA. The length of the CDR3 is 12 residues. The CDR3 region has the DNA TGCAGCGTATATGACAGGGGAGGTGGCTACACCTTC. Translating gives CSVYDRGGGYTF.

J is TRBJ2-2 and V is TRBV7-2; D is perhaps TRBD1 (5 bases). The length of the CDR3 is 15 residues. Deletions cut 5 bases from V and 1 base from J, with 11 bases between. Germline V gene lookup returns CDR1 SGHTA and CDR2 FQGNSA. In nucleotides, the CDR3 is TGTGCCAGCAGCCGACAGACCTTGAACACCGGGGAGCTGTTTTTT. Amino acid sequence: CASSRQTLNTGELFF.

The chain couples TRBV12-5 to TRBJ2-7, with 7 bases that match TRBD1. J was trimmed by 2 bases and V by 7 bases; bases with no gene match: 11. The CDR3 is 15 amino acids. Germline V gene data show CDR1 as LGHNT and CDR2 as FRNRAP. The CDR3 reads CASAPGQNRPYEQYF. The CDR3 DNA reads TGTGCTAGTGCCCCGGGACAGAATAGACCCTACGAGCAGTACTTC.

The V call is TRBV18, the J call TRBJ1-2; a weak D match, TRBD1 (6 bases). The CDR3 runs to 16 residues. The V gene's germline CDR1 is KGHSH and CDR2 LQKENI. The germline V and J ends were trimmed by 0 bases and 4 bases, with 15 bases remaining between them. The CDR3 DNA reads as TGTGCCAGCTCACCACCGGGGGCGGCAGGGTCCTATGGCTACACCTTC. Amino acid sequence: CASSPPGAAGSYGYTF.

The CDR3 loop reads CASRSGRVGGYTF. The CDR3 nucleotides read TGTGCCAGCAGGTCAGGGAGGGTTGGTGGCTACACCTTC. This chain joins TRBV2 and TRBJ1-2; D perhaps matches TRBD1 (5 bases). The CDR3 is 13 amino acids. V shed 6 bases and J shed 7 bases, with 15 bases lying between them. Germline CDR1 and CDR2: SNHLY and FYNNEI.

J is TRBJ2-5 and V is TRBV5-8, with 8 bases lining up with TRBD1. The germline CDR1 and CDR2 sequences are SGHTS and YDEGEE. V was pared by 4 bases and J by 5 bases, with 10 bases of the junction left unmatched. The CDR3 is made up of 15 amino acids. The CDR3 sequence is CASSRTGQQRETQYF. The CDR3, as DNA: TGTGCCAGCAGCCGGACAGGGCAACAACGGGAGACCCAGTACTTC.

The gene calls are TRBV6-4 and TRBJ1-2, with a tentative D call TRBD1 (6 bases). Germline V gene lookup returns CDR1 MRHNA and CDR2 SNTAGT. This CDR3 is 15 amino acids long. V was shortened by 0 bases and J by 7 bases, with 15 bases between the two germline ends. CDR3 DNA sequence: TGTGCCAGCAGTGACTCGACGTGGGGGGCTGGTGGCTACACCTTC. It codes for CASSDSTWGAGGYTF.

CDR3 amino acids: CASSLGDRAQETQYF. The CDR3 DNA sequence: TGCGCCAGCAGCTTGGGGGACAGGGCCCAAGAGACCCAGTACTTC. The rearrangement joins TRBV5-1 to TRBJ2-5; TRBD1 aligns across 9 bases. V was clipped by 0 bases and J by 1 base; unmatched bases: 1. The germline V gene encodes CDR1 SGHRS and CDR2 YFSETQ. There are 15 residues in the CDR3.

The rearrangement joins TRBV11-2 to TRBJ2-7; TRBD1 agrees at 7 bases. V shed 4 bases, J shed 2 bases, and the junction held 8 bases outside the gene matches. The CDR3 length is 15 residues. Germline V gene lookup returns CDR1 SGHAT and CDR2 FQNNGV. The CDR3 spells CASSSVMTGTYEQYF. The CDR3 DNA reads TGTGCCAGCAGCTCAGTTATGACAGGGACCTACGAGCAGTACTTC.